A selection of T cell receptor beta chains follows, all from one sample in a study of CD8 T cells in Susac syndrome. TCRdb itself ran the immunoSEQ multiplex PCR reads through MiXCR, one entry per CDR3 protein. There are approximately 230,000 distinct CDR3 sequences in the sample; roughly 93% occur only once, and approximately 0.07% lies in the top ten. Sequencing input: CD4+ T cells from PBMCs. These TCRs come from a human donor with multiple sclerosis. Both conserved end residues are part of each CDR3.

j_call: TRBJ1-2
v_call: TRBV5-1
cdr3_aa: CASYDMGRGGYGYTF

j_call: TRBJ2-3
v_call: TRBV5-1
cdr3_aa: CASRLAGYTDTQYF

j_call: TRBJ2-7
v_call: TRBV7-9
cdr3_aa: CASSLSDTYEQYF

j_call: TRBJ2-1
v_call: TRBV9
cdr3_aa: CASSVATAGEQFF

j_call: TRBJ1-5
v_call: TRBV27
cdr3_aa: CASSFSTGIVGGNQPQHF

j_call: TRBJ1-4
v_call: TRBV30
cdr3_aa: CAWSGRDTNEKLFF

j_call: TRBJ2-3
v_call: TRBV4-1
cdr3_aa: CASSQESGYTDTQYF

j_call: TRBJ1-2
v_call: TRBV7-9
cdr3_aa: CASSLATGGGYGYTF

j_call: TRBJ1-1
v_call: TRBV5-1
cdr3_aa: CASSLYQGSGNTEAFF

j_call: TRBJ1-2
v_call: TRBV5-1
cdr3_aa: CASSLEASNYGYTF

j_call: TRBJ2-5
v_call: TRBV29-1
cdr3_aa: CSVGTSGRETQYF

j_call: TRBJ1-4
v_call: TRBV2
cdr3_aa: CASSGGQLNEKLFF

j_call: TRBJ1-4
v_call: TRBV12-3/TRBV12-4
cdr3_aa: CASSWDTGNEKLFF

j_call: TRBJ2-7
v_call: TRBV6-5
cdr3_aa: CASKTTGGAYEQYF

j_call: TRBJ2-6
v_call: TRBV11-3
cdr3_aa: CASSRYRGTGGANVLTF

j_call: TRBJ1-1
v_call: TRBV19
cdr3_aa: CASSADPRGAFF

j_call: TRBJ2-7
v_call: TRBV3-1
cdr3_aa: CASSRLGGAGTYEQYF

j_call: TRBJ2-3
v_call: TRBV12-3/TRBV12-4
cdr3_aa: CASSLDGADTQYF

j_call: TRBJ2-1
v_call: TRBV7-3
cdr3_aa: CASSSGGREQFF

j_call: TRBJ2-2
v_call: TRBV7-3
cdr3_aa: CASSPSPARSTTGELFF

j_call: TRBJ1-1
v_call: TRBV7-6
cdr3_aa: CASSPKSSSEAFF

j_call: TRBJ2-2
v_call: TRBV2
cdr3_aa: CASSPEGESTGELFF

j_call: TRBJ1-1
v_call: TRBV18
cdr3_aa: CASSPQTHEVNTEAFF

j_call: TRBJ2-7
v_call: TRBV5-1
cdr3_aa: CASSRGENEQYF

j_call: TRBJ1-1
v_call: TRBV7-9
cdr3_aa: CASRPRTGGEAFF

j_call: TRBJ1-1
v_call: TRBV11-2
cdr3_aa: CASSDYRVPSQRGTEAFF

j_call: TRBJ1-6
v_call: TRBV20-1
cdr3_aa: CSASDTRGSSSYNSPLHF

j_call: TRBJ1-4
v_call: TRBV20-1
cdr3_aa: CSASRGNNEKLFF

j_call: TRBJ2-7
v_call: TRBV12-3/TRBV12-4
cdr3_aa: CASSLAGQGSEQYF

j_call: TRBJ2-4
v_call: TRBV12-3/TRBV12-4
cdr3_aa: CASALAGGRAKNIQYF